Sequencing of this TCR beta chain was carried out in a study of cytomegalovirus exposure and HLA in healthy donors. Study-wide points: The investigators catalogued 150 or so TCR beta chains as cytomegalovirus-associated. The likely origin of a cluster of highly shared sequence variants was a sequencing artifact. Previously analyzed data showed that most TCR beta V segments were productive at a frequency of about 87% or about 30%.

V dropped 2 bases and J dropped 3; count of bases not matched to a gene: 4. Germline CDR1 and CDR2: SGHAT and FQNNGV. The CDR3 runs to 15 residues. 13 Jbeta primers and 60 Vbeta primers were used for the PCR. TCRdb keeps only in-frame clones here, not all; method: immunoSEQ multiplex PCR. This table has about 130,000 clones, approximately 69% appearing once. On this clone: Its matching antigen is unknown.

The chain recombines TRBV11-2 with TRBJ2-1, with 7 bases fitting TRBD2. Sequenced sample: PBMCs. The source is a man aged 35 to 55 in good health and CMV-seropositive. The CDR3 bases are TGTGCCAGCAGCTTACGGGAGGCCCTCTACAATGAGCAGTTCTTC. Translated, it gives CASSLREALYNEQFF.